The present entry profiles one TCR beta chain with its context. A much larger clone lies one base from this, so it may be a read error. The authors ran a second PCR of 7 to 11 cycles using a sample-barcoded 5' primer and a J-beta primer mix. TCRdb re-analysed the 5' RACE reads in MiXCR, keeping a single row per CDR3 protein. The sample includes approximately 810,000 distinct CDR3 sequences, around 30% of them seen just once. The data stem from a study of blood T cells in healthy people across ages. The CDR3 length is 15 residues. Trimming cost V 5 bases and J 4 bases; bases outside gene matches: 9. The genes are TRBV12-3 or TRBV12-4 and TRBJ1-1; 8 positions match TRBD1. The sequenced material came from blood. This clonotype originated in a woman of 80 years or more in good health. In DNA, the CDR3 is TGTGCCAGCAGTCAGCCTAGGACAGGGAGCACTGAAGCTTTCTTT. Protein sequence: CASSQPRTGSTEAFF.